These 28 T cell receptor beta chains were sequenced from one sample in a study of blood T cell repertoires in COVID-19. Only in-frame clones appear in the TCRdb table, and some are missing; sequencing was by immunoSEQ multiplex PCR. The profile covers roughly 180,000 clones, with less than 95% appearing a single time and around 0.8% taken by the ten largest. The sequencing input was peripheral blood. These TCRs come from a young man with COVID-19, enrolled during active disease.

In the case of this clone: Other DNA sequences in this specimen translate into the identical CDR3. The genes are TRBV3-1 (or the pseudogene TRBV3-2) and TRBJ1-5; unclear D gene. Germline V CDR1 and CDR2: LGHDT, YNNKEL (reference sequence). Deletions cut 0 bases from V and 7 bases from J, with 7 bases between. This CDR3 region has 13 residues. The chain's CDR3 is CASSQEGGQPQHF. DNA of the CDR3: TGTGCCAGCAGCCAAGAGGGAGGGCAGCCCCAGCATTTT.

The chain combines TRBV11-2 with TRBJ1-6; weak D call: TRBD1 (5 bases). With 5 bases removed from V and 7 bases from J, the gap between germline ends came to 15 bases. CDR1 is SGHAT and CDR2 is FQNNGV in the germline V gene. The CDR3 length is 15 residues. The CDR3, as DNA: TGTGCCAGCAGCCCGGGGGGGGAAGGGAATTCACCCCTCCACTTT. The encoded protein is CASSPGGEGNSPLHF.

The rearrangement links TRBV5-1 to TRBJ2-1, with a tentative D call TRBD1 (5 bases). This CDR3 is built from 15 residues. Trimming pared 5 bases from V and 1 base from J, leaving 13 bases between. Germline V gene lookup returns CDR1 SGHRS and CDR2 YFSETQ. CDR3 residues: CASSFGHYSYNEQFF. DNA for the CDR3: TGCGCCAGCAGTTTCGGACATTATTCCTACAATGAGCAGTTCTTC.

This clone came up a few times. The CDR3 loop reads CASSHGRGTGRMGAFF. CDR3 sequence (DNA): TGTGCCAGCAGCCATGGGCGGGGGACAGGGAGGATGGGAGCTTTCTTT. This chain links TRBV7-9 with TRBJ1-1, with 9 bases identical to TRBD1. Germline V gives CDR1 SEHNR, CDR2 FQNEAQ (reference sequence). The CDR3 loop spans 16 amino acids. The V gene end was trimmed by 5 bases and the J gene end by 10 bases; junction bases not matched to a gene: 17. Full variable domain (outside the CDR3, taken from reference TRBV7-9 and TRBJ1-1): DTGVSQNPRHKITKRGQNVTFRCDPISEHNRLYWYRQTLGQGPEFLTYFQNEAQLEKSRLLSDRFSAERPKGSFSTLEIQRTEQGDSAMYLCASSHGRGTGRMGAFFGQGTRLTVV.

J is TRBJ1-6 and V is TRBV5-1; D might be TRBD1 (5 bases). Trimming pared 4 bases from V and 7 bases from J, leaving 12 bases between. This CDR3 is built from 14 residues. CDR1 is SGHRS, CDR2 YFSETQ, per germline. The CDR3 DNA reads as TGCGCCAGCAGCCTCAACGGGGGGAATTCACCCCTCCACTTT. Protein: CASSLNGGNSPLHF.

The chain carries TRBV19 and TRBJ2-7, with a possible D match to TRBD2 (6 bases). This CDR3 has 16 residues. The V gene lost 5 bases and the J gene lost 0 bases, with 17 bases spanning the gap. Germline V gene sequence: CDR1 LNHDA, CDR2 SQIVND (reference sequence). DNA of the CDR3: TGTGCCAGTAGTTCTCCCGGGGCGGGGAGCTCCTACGAGCAGTACTTC. It codes for CASSSPGAGSSYEQYF.

The chain couples TRBV5-6 to TRBJ2-5, with 7 bases identical to TRBD2. After removal of 4 bases from V and 6 bases from J, the junction contained 9 bases not matched to a gene. Germline-derived CDR1 and CDR2 are SGHDT and YYEEEE. This CDR3 contains 14 residues. In DNA, the CDR3 is TGTGCCAGCAGCCCCGGGGAGGGGTGGCAGACCCAGTACTTC. Encoded protein: CASSPGEGWQTQYF.

This chain joins TRBV4-1 and TRBJ2-5; D is possibly TRBD2 (6 bases). With 4 bases removed from V and 5 bases from J, the gap between germline ends came to 20 bases. The V gene's germline CDR1 is MGHRA and CDR2 YSYEKL. There are 16 residues in the CDR3. For the CDR3, the DNA is TGCGCCAGCAGCCGAGCAGTCGAGCGGGTTGGGGAGACCCAGTACTTC. Amino acids: CASSRAVERVGETQYF.

The chain joins TRBV27 to TRBJ2-7, with a possible D match to TRBD2 (6 bases). From germline, CDR1 is MNHEY and CDR2 SMNVEV (reference sequence). V lost 2 bases to trimming and J lost 5 bases, with 25 bases between them. The CDR3 has 18 amino acids. CDR3 DNA sequence: TGTGCCAGCAGTTTACTCGCCACTATTAGACAGACGGGGGACGAGCAGTACTTC. Residues: CASSLLATIRQTGDEQYF.

The genes are TRBV6-5 and TRBJ2-3; D possibly corresponds to TRBD1 (5 bases). The CDR3 sequence is 14 residues long. The V gene lost 6 bases and the J gene lost 1 base, with 11 bases spanning the gap. Germline CDR1 reads MNHEY; CDR2 reads SVGAGI. CDR3 loop: CASSQSRGTDTQYF. In DNA form, the CDR3 reads TGTGCCAGCAGCCAAAGCAGGGGCACAGATACGCAGTATTTT.

This clone was recorded once. The chain combines TRBV5-4 with TRBJ1-1, with D maybe TRBD1 (5 bases). Trimming stripped 0 bases from V and 1 base from J, with 7 bases between. Germline CDR1 and CDR2: SGHNT and YYREEE (reference sequence). This CDR3 region has 14 residues. The CDR3 DNA follows: TGTGCCAGCAGCTTGGGACAGTCGAACACTGAAGCTTTCTTT. This gives the protein CASSLGQSNTEAFF. The full variable domain, completed using reference TRBV5-4 and TRBJ1-1, is ETGVTQSPTHLIKTRGQQVTLRCSSQSGHNTVSWYQQALGQGPQFIFQYYREEENGRGNFPPRFSGLQFPNYSSELNVNALELDDSALYLCASSLGQSNTEAFFGQGTRLTVV.

The chain recombines TRBV12-3 or TRBV12-4 with TRBJ2-6; D gene uncertain. This CDR3 spans 13 amino acids. Trimming removed 7 bases from V and 0 bases from J, with 4 bases in between. As DNA, the CDR3 is TGTGCCAGCACCCGCTCTGGGGCCAACGTCCTGACTTTC. It encodes CASTRSGANVLTF.

This clone was observed a few times. This CDR3 is also generated by other DNA sequences in the sample. V usage is TRBV5-1 and J usage is TRBJ2-1; possibly TRBD1 for D (6 bases). Germline V lookup: CDR1 SGHRS, CDR2 YFSETQ. This CDR3 has 15 residues. V was shortened by 0 bases and J by 1 base, with 8 bases between the two germline ends. Here the CDR3 reads CASSLETGSYNEQFF. The CDR3 nucleotides read TGCGCCAGCAGCTTGGAAACAGGGTCCTACAATGAGCAGTTCTTC.

The chain has TRBV2 and TRBJ2-7, with a weak D call TRBD1 (6 bases). This CDR3 has 12 residues. Trimming shortened V by 5 bases and J by 9 bases, and 14 bases separated the two germline ends. Germline CDR1 SNHLY, CDR2 FYNNEI. Here the CDR3 DNA reads TGTGCCAGCAGTTCAGGGGAGAAGGTGCAGTACTTC. Residues: CASSSGEKVQYF.

V gene TRBV13 combines with J gene TRBJ1-3; no clear D. From germline, CDR1 is PRHDT and CDR2 FYEKMQ (reference sequence). This CDR3 is 14 amino acids long. The ends were cut back, 3 bases at V and 0 bases at J, with 6 bases in the middle. The CDR3 sequence is CASSLESSGNTIYF. The CDR3 region has the DNA TGTGCCAGCAGCTTGGAGTCCTCTGGAAACACCATATATTTT.

The rearrangement links TRBV27 to TRBJ2-1, with 8 bases matching TRBD1. After removal of 7 bases from V and 0 bases from J, the junction contained 2 bases not matched to a gene. The germline CDR1 and CDR2 sequences are MNHEY and SMNVEV (reference sequence). CDR3 length equals 14 residues. CDR3 DNA: TGTGCCAGCACCGGGACAGGCTCCTACAATGAGCAGTTCTTC. The encoded protein is CASTGTGSYNEQFF.

This chain links TRBV11-2 with TRBJ2-4; weak D call: TRBD1 (5 bases). The length of the CDR3 is 15 residues. Trimming cost V 1 base and J 8 bases, with 15 bases left between them. Germline V lookup: CDR1 SGHAT, CDR2 FQNNGV. This CDR3 reads CASSLGSRGMDIQYF. CDR3 bases: TGTGCCAGCAGCTTAGGGAGTAGGGGAATGGACATTCAGTACTTC.

This clone was recorded only once. The chain carries TRBV19 and TRBJ1-2; D may be TRBD1 (5 bases). Germline CDR1 and CDR2: LNHDA and SQIVND (reference sequence). The ends were cut back, 4 bases at V and 8 bases at J, with 14 bases in the middle. This CDR3 is built from 13 residues. DNA of the CDR3: TGTGCCAGTAGTACGCCCGATAAGGGGGGCTACACCTTC. Translating it yields CASSTPDKGGYTF. The complete variable domain, with remaining parts taken from reference TRBV19 and TRBJ1-2, reads DGGITQSPKYLFRKEGQNVTLSCEQNLNHDAMYWYRQDPGQGLRLIYYSQIVNDFQKGDIAEGYSVSREKKESFPLTVTSAQKNPTAFYLCASSTPDKGGYTFGSGTRLTVV.

The chain employs TRBV6-2 or TRBV6-3 and TRBJ2-1; D is ambiguous. The ends were cut back, 0 bases at V and 7 bases at J, with 4 bases in the middle. Germline V CDR1 and CDR2: MNHEY, SVGEGT. This CDR3 region has 12 residues. The CDR3 loop is CASSYSRNEQFF. The CDR3 DNA is TGTGCCAGCAGTTACTCGAGGAATGAGCAGTTCTTC.

The chain joins TRBV7-9 to TRBJ2-1; maybe TRBD2 (5 bases). Trimming removed 5 bases at V and 2 bases at J, with 22 bases between. Germline values: CDR1 SEHNR, CDR2 FQNEAQ (reference sequence). The CDR3 contains 18 residues. CDR3 in DNA: TGTGCCAGCAGCCCTTCGACTACTCCATCTCGAACCTACAATGAGCAGTTCTTC. Its translation is CASSPSTTPSRTYNEQFF.

The rearrangement uses TRBV2 and TRBJ2-3; 8 bases are shared with TRBD1. V dropped 1 base and J dropped 3; count of bases not matched to a gene: 3. Germline V gene lookup returns CDR1 SNHLY and CDR2 FYNNEI. This CDR3 region has 15 residues. DNA for the CDR3: TGTGCCAGCAGTGAAGACAGGGGGAAGACAGATACGCAGTATTTT. Encoded protein: CASSEDRGKTDTQYF.

This clone was found a few times. V is TRBV3-1 (or the pseudogene TRBV3-2) and J is TRBJ1-3; a weak D match, TRBD1 (6 bases). V was pared by 5 bases and J by 0 bases, with 8 bases between. Germline V gene lookup returns CDR1 LGHDT and CDR2 YNNKEL (reference sequence). This CDR3 spans 14 amino acids. The CDR3 sequence: CASSGRGSGNTIYF. The CDR3 bases are TGTGCCAGCAGCGGCAGGGGCTCTGGAAACACCATATATTTT.

This chain connects TRBV6-1 to TRBJ1-2; D not certain. This CDR3 contains 11 residues. The germline V gene has CDR1 MNHNS and CDR2 SASEGT. Trimming removed 3 bases at V and 7 bases at J, with 6 bases between. The CDR3 sequence: CASSDSIGYTF. The CDR3 DNA is TGTGCCAGCAGTGATTCTATTGGCTACACCTTC.

J is TRBJ2-3 and V is TRBV5-6; 10 bases agree with TRBD2. The CDR3 length is 16 residues. The trim removed 4 bases at V and 5 bases at J, leaving 10 bases unmatched. Per germline, CDR1 SGHDT and CDR2 YYEEEE. The CDR3 bases are TGTGCCAGCAGCCCCGGGCCTAGCGGGGGAGGAGATACGCAGTATTTT. This sequence encodes CASSPGPSGGGDTQYF.

This chain uses TRBV11-2 with TRBJ2-7; 7 bases line up with TRBD1. The CDR3 consists of 19 residues. Germline V gene lookup returns CDR1 SGHAT and CDR2 FQNNGV. V trimming: 3 bases; J trimming: 7 bases; junction bases outside the gene matches: 24. CDR3 sequence: CASSFDHPWVGGAFWEQYF. The CDR3 bases are TGTGCCAGCAGCTTCGACCACCCGTGGGTAGGGGGCGCGTTTTGGGAGCAGTACTTC. The full variable domain, with the rest looked up from reference TRBV11-2 and TRBJ2-7, is EAGVAQSPRYKIIEKRQSVAFWCNPISGHATLYWYQQILGQGPKLLIQFQNNGVVDDSQLPKDRFSAERLKGVDSTLKIQPAKLEDSAVYLCASSFDHPWVGGAFWEQYFGPGTRLTVT.

This chain uses TRBV18 with TRBJ1-1; D is ambiguous. Trimming removed 4 bases from V and 2 bases from J, with 5 bases in between. The CDR3 loop spans 12 amino acids. Per the germline V gene, CDR1 is KGHSH and CDR2 is LQKENI. The CDR3 protein is CASSRENTEAFF. DNA for the CDR3: TGTGCCAGCTCACGCGAAAACACTGAAGCTTTCTTT.

A word on this clone: Other DNA sequences from this sample encode an identical CDR3 as well. The J gene is TRBJ1-3, the V gene TRBV6-5; D is undetermined. Germline CDR1 reads MNHEY; CDR2 reads SVGAGI. This CDR3 has 15 residues. The germline V and J ends were trimmed by 0 bases and 0 bases, with 6 bases remaining between them. The DNA for the CDR3 is TGTGCCAGCAGTTACTCGGGGAGCTCTGGAAACACCATATATTTT. Its protein product is CASSYSGSSGNTIYF.

The rearrangement joins TRBV19 to TRBJ1-5; weak D call: TRBD1 (5 bases). In germline, CDR1 is LNHDA, CDR2 SQIVND (reference sequence). CDR3 length equals 13 residues. The V end was cut by 1 base, the J end by 5 bases, with 6 bases between. This CDR3 is CASSIVGDQPQHF. The CDR3 DNA reads as TGTGCCAGTAGTATAGTAGGGGATCAGCCCCAGCATTTT. Full variable domain (remainder filled in from reference TRBV19 and TRBJ1-5): DGGITQSPKYLFRKEGQNVTLSCEQNLNHDAMYWYRQDPGQGLRLIYYSQIVNDFQKGDIAEGYSVSREKKESFPLTVTSAQKNPTAFYLCASSIVGDQPQHFGDGTRLSIL.